A selection of T cell receptor beta chains follows, all from one sample in a study of cytomegalovirus exposure and HLA in healthy donors. The data were produced by immunoSEQ multiplex PCR, yet TCRdb's version contains in-frame clones alone and is incomplete. The sample comprises under 120,000 clones, 74% of which are singletons, and about 2.6% rests with the top ten. The sequenced sample consisted of PBMCs. All receptors come from a man between 45 and 60 years old in good health and CMV-seropositive. The CDR3 runs from the conserved cysteine through the conserved F or W. The order of the fields is V gene, clone size, D gene, J gene, CDR3 protein, CDR3 DNA. A D gene is named only where the DNA matches it firmly. Clone sizes are given selectively: once, few, many, or a class where the clone is expanded.

>TRBV6-1|NA|NA|TRBJ2-7
CASSDGQGGNSYEQYF
TGTGCCAGCAGTGATGGGCAGGGTGGGAACTCCTACGAGCAGTACTTC
>TRBV2|NA|TRBD1|TRBJ1-1
CASSEDREEAFF
TGTGCCAGCAGTGAGGACAGGGAGGAAGCTTTCTTT
>TRBV9|few|NA|TRBJ2-3
CASSVWTIDTDTQYF
TGTGCCAGCAGCGTTTGGACAATCGACACAGATACGCAGTATTTT
>TRBV9|few|NA|TRBJ2-7
CASSPGGTTDPEQYF
TGTGCCAGCAGCCCTGGGGGCACTACTGATCCCGAGCAGTACTTC
>TRBV2|few|TRBD1|TRBJ1-6
CASSGGTGGKNSPLHF
TGTGCCAGCAGTGGAGGGACAGGGGGAAAAAATTCACCCCTCCACTTT
>TRBV5-6|NA|NA|TRBJ2-7
CASSLSDYEQYF
TGTGCCAGCAGCTTGTCAGACTACGAGCAGTACTTC
>TRBV10-2|few|TRBD2|TRBJ2-3
CASSPGGPTDTQYF
TGCGCCAGCAGTCCGGGAGGGCCCACAGATACGCAGTATTTT
>TRBV7-3|NA|NA|TRBJ2-3
CASSSGGTGRPDTQYF
TGTGCCAGCAGCTCGGGGGGGACAGGGAGACCAGATACGCAGTATTTT
>TRBV7-8|NA|NA|TRBJ2-7
CASSPGGAYEQYF
TGTGCCAGCAGCCCGGGGGGCGCCTACGAGCAGTACTTC
>TRBV7-8|NA|NA|TRBJ1-5
CASSLFGGEDQPQHF
TGTGCCAGCAGCTTATTCGGGGGGGAGGATCAGCCCCAGCATTTT
>TRBV27|NA|NA|TRBJ1-5
CASSWGGGFGQPQHF
TGTGCCAGCAGTTGGGGTGGAGGGTTTGGTCAGCCCCAGCATTTT
>TRBV9|once|TRBD1|TRBJ1-1
CASSVAPTGAGAFF
TGTGCCAGCAGCGTAGCTCCCACAGGGGCGGGAGCTTTCTTT
>TRBV4-2|NA|TRBD2|TRBJ2-1
CASSTGLAGPDNEQFF
TGTGCCAGCAGCACGGGACTAGCGGGGCCCGACAATGAGCAGTTCTTC
>TRBV5-5|once|TRBD1|TRBJ1-1
CASSLNRGTEAFF
TGTGCCAGCAGCTTGAACAGGGGCACTGAAGCTTTCTTT
>TRBV11-2|NA|NA|TRBJ1-2
CASSLGRGRVALTF
TGTGCCAGCAGCTTAGGGCGTGGCAGGGTGGCTCTGACCTTC
>TRBV5-4|NA|NA|TRBJ2-1
CASSLTLNEQFF
TGTGCCAGCAGCTTGACTCTGAATGAGCAGTTCTTC
>TRBV9|NA|NA|TRBJ2-3
CASSVDQGSTDTQYF
TGTGCCAGCAGCGTAGATCAGGGCAGCACAGATACGCAGTATTTT
>TRBV7-2|NA|TRBD2|TRBJ2-2
CASSTRGGLNTGELFF
TGTGCCAGCAGCACACGCGGGGGGTTGAACACCGGGGAGCTGTTTTTT
>TRBV6-1|NA|NA|TRBJ1-6
CASDRDSYNSPLHF
TGTGCCAGCGACCGGGACTCTTATAATTCACCCCTCCACTTT
>TRBV7-3|NA|NA|TRBJ2-3
CASSLRPTDTQYF
TGTGCCAGCAGCTTACGTCCCACAGATACGCAGTATTTT
>TRBV5-1|NA|TRBD1|TRBJ2-2
CASSSRDRNTGELFF
TGCGCCAGCAGCTCCCGGGACAGAAACACCGGGGAGCTGTTTTTT
>TRBV18|few|TRBD2|TRBJ2-1
CASSLGTSQVTEQFF
TGTGCCAGCTCACTAGGGACTAGCCAGGTGACTGAGCAGTTCTTC
>TRBV29-1|NA|TRBD2|TRBJ2-3
CSVNKAGGTDTQYF
TGCAGCGTTAATAAAGCGGGAGGCACAGATACGCAGTATTTT
>TRBV7-2|few|TRBD2|TRBJ2-5
CASSIRLAGQETQYF
TGTGCCAGCAGCATCAGACTAGCGGGGCAAGAGACCCAGTACTTC